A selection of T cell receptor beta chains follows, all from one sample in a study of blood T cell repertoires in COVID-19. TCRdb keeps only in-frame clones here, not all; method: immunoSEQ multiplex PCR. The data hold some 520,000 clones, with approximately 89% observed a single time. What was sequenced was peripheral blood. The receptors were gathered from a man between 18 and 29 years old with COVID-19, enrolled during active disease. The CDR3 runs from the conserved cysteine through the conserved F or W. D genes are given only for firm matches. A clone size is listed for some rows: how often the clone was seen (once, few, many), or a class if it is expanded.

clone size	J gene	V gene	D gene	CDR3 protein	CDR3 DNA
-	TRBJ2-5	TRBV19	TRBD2	CASSILGAGAETQYF	TGTGCCAGTAGTATATTGGGAGCGGGGGCAGAGACCCAGTACTTC
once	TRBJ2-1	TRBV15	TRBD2	CATSRAGGNEQFF	TGTGCCACCAGCAGAGCGGGGGGTAATGAGCAGTTCTTC
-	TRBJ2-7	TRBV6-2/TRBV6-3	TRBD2	CASSYSLGSSGGYEQYF	TGTGCCAGCAGTTACTCGTTAGGGTCTAGCGGGGGCTACGAGCAGTACTTC
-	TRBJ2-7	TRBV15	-	CATSRENSPIYEQYF	TGTGCCACCAGCAGAGAAAACAGCCCCATTTACGAGCAGTACTTC
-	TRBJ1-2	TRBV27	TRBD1	CASSRDRGLGYTF	TGTGCCAGCAGCCGGGACAGGGGGCTTGGCTACACCTTC
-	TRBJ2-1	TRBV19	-	CASSISGSSYNEQFF	TGTGCCAGTAGTATATCGGGGAGCTCCTACAATGAGCAGTTCTTC
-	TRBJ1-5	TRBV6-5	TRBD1	CASSPDRGGNQPQHF	TGTGCCAGCAGTCCCGACAGGGGAGGAAATCAGCCCCAGCATTTT
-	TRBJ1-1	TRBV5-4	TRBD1	CASSPGGTEAFF	TGTGCCAGCAGCCCAGGGGGGACTGAAGCTTTCTTT
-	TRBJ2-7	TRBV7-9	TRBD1	CASSLAGTGNEQYF	TGTGCCAGCAGCTTAGCCGGGACAGGGAACGAGCAGTACTTC
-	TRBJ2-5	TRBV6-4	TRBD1	CASSSYRGLGETQYF	TGTGCCAGCAGTAGTTACAGGGGGCTCGGAGAGACCCAGTACTTC